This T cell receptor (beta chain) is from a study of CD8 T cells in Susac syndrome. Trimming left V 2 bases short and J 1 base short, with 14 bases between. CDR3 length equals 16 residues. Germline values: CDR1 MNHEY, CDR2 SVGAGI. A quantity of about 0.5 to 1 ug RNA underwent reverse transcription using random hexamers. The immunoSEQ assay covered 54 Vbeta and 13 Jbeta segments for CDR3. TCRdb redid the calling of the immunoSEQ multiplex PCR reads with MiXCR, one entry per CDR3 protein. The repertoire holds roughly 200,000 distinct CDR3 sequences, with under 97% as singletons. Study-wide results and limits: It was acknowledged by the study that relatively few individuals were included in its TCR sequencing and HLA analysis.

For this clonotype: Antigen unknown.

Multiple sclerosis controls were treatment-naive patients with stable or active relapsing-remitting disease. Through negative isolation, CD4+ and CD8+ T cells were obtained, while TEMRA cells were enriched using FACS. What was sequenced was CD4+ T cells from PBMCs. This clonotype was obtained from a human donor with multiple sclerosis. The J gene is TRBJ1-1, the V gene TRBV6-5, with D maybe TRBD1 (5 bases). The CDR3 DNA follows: TGTGCCAGCAGTTACCGGCCCAGGGAAACGAACACTGAAGCTTTCTTT. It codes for CASSYRPRETNTEAFF.